The 21 T cell receptor beta chains reported below all come from one sample, sequenced in a study of OX40 agonist ivuxolimab in advanced cancers. TCRdb's copy holds only in-frame clones and misses some; the assay was immunoSEQ multiplex PCR. The repertoire holds around 80,000 clones, with over 75% as singletons. The input for sequencing was CD4+ or CD8+ T cells sorted from blood, taken in a trial of the OX40 agonist ivuxolimab. All receptors derive from an adult with an advanced solid tumor such as melanoma, head and neck, liver or kidney cancer.

This clone has only one observation. The chain recombines TRBV6-1 with TRBJ1-5; D unresolved. Germline assignment: CDR1 MNHNS and CDR2 SASEGT. Trimming left V 6 bases short and J 4 bases short, with 7 bases between. This CDR3 comprises 12 residues. The CDR3 region has the DNA TGTGCCAGCAGAAACGGGAATCAGCCCCAGCATTTT. Protein sequence: CASRNGNQPQHF.

The chain has TRBV15 and TRBJ1-4, with 7 bases matching TRBD1. Germline trimming cut 0 bases from V and 8 bases from J; bases unmatched to any gene: 6. Germline lookup yields CDR1 LNHNV and CDR2 YYDKDF (reference sequence). The CDR3 length is 15 residues. CDR3 DNA sequence: TGTGCCACCAGCAGAGATCAGGGGGGGTGGGAAAAACTGTTTTTT. Translated: CATSRDQGGWEKLFF.

The chain links TRBV7-9 to TRBJ1-5; unclear D gene. V shed 6 bases and J shed 4 bases, with 10 bases lying between them. The CDR3 has 13 residues. In germline, CDR1 is SEHNR, CDR2 FQNEAQ (reference sequence). The CDR3 is CASSRDQNQPQHF. CDR3 nucleotide sequence: TGTGCCAGCAGTAGAGACCAAAATCAGCCCCAGCATTTT.

The V and J genes are TRBV4-2 and TRBJ1-2; TRBD1 is a possible D gene (5 bases). Trimming left V 2 bases short and J 4 bases short, with 17 bases between. Germline V gene lookup returns CDR1 LGHNA and CDR2 YNFKEQ. The length of the CDR3 is 16 residues. As DNA, the CDR3 is TGTGCCAGCAGCCAACCGGCCGCAGGGAAGGGCTATGGCTACACCTTC. Protein: CASSQPAAGKGYGYTF.

The rearrangement uses TRBV6-5 and TRBJ2-3; D remains ambiguous. CDR3 length: 14 amino acids. The germline V and J ends were trimmed by 7 bases and 2 bases, with 13 bases remaining between them. Germline V gene lookup returns CDR1 MNHEY and CDR2 SVGAGI. In DNA form, the CDR3 reads TGTGCCAGCAATAAACGTAGCTCCACAGATACGCAGTATTTT. It translates to CASNKRSSTDTQYF.

The chain has TRBV7-2 and TRBJ1-4, with 7 bases matching TRBD1. Germline V gene sequence: CDR1 SGHTA, CDR2 FQGNSA. V lost 6 bases, J lost 0 bases, and 10 bases stayed unmatched. CDR3 length: 17 amino acids. The CDR3 sequence is CASSDSGTVSTNEKLFF. The CDR3 DNA reads as TGTGCCAGCAGTGATTCCGGGACAGTCTCAACTAATGAAAAACTGTTTTTT.

The V and J genes are TRBV18 and TRBJ2-5; possibly TRBD1 for D (6 bases). The CDR3 sequence is 16 residues long. V was shortened by 1 base and J by 2 bases, with 14 bases between the two germline ends. The germline V gene has CDR1 KGHSH and CDR2 LQKENI. The CDR3 loop is CASSPLPTGGQETQYF. The CDR3 DNA reads TGTGCCAGCTCACCACTCCCGACAGGCGGACAAGAGACCCAGTACTTC.

The CDR3 protein is CASSQILAESTDTQYF. CDR3 in DNA: TGTGCCAGCAGCCAAATACTAGCGGAGAGCACAGATACGCAGTATTTT. The chain carries TRBV4-2 and TRBJ2-3, with 8 positions matching TRBD2. The V gene's germline CDR1 is LGHNA and CDR2 YNFKEQ. J gave up 0 bases and V 2 bases, and 4 bases lay outside the gene matches. The CDR3 runs to 16 residues.

CDR3 residues: CASSPRPPASGGDNEQFF. CDR3 nucleotides: TGTGCCAGCAGTCCGAGGCCCCCAGCTAGCGGGGGGGACAATGAGCAGTTCTTC. This chain uses TRBV27 with TRBJ2-1; 12 nucleotides align to TRBD2. The trim removed 5 bases at V and 5 bases at J, leaving 13 bases unmatched. Germline loops: CDR1 MNHEY, CDR2 SMNVEV (reference sequence). The CDR3 consists of 18 residues.

The chain couples TRBV30 to TRBJ2-7; 14 positions agree with TRBD2. In germline, CDR1 is GTSNPN, CDR2 SVGIG (reference sequence). Trimming cost V 1 base and J 5 bases; bases outside gene matches: 4. The CDR3 spans 15 residues. CDR3 nucleotides: TGTGCCTGGAGTGAGGGACTAGCGGGAGCGGACGAGCAGTACTTC. Protein sequence: CAWSEGLAGADEQYF.

J is TRBJ1-1 and V is TRBV6-1, with TRBD1 identical over 10 bases. Looked up from germline, CDR1 is MNHNS and CDR2 is SASEGT. The CDR3 loop spans 13 amino acids. V was clipped by 5 bases and J by 10 bases; unmatched bases: 7. The CDR3: CASSPDRGRGAFF. CDR3 in DNA: TGTGCCAGCAGTCCCGACAGGGGGCGCGGAGCTTTCTTT.

This chain joins TRBV10-3 and TRBJ1-3, with D tentatively TRBD1 (5 bases). There are 15 residues in the CDR3. The V gene's germline CDR1 is ENHRY and CDR2 SYGVKD. V was shortened by 5 bases and J by 7 bases, with 18 bases between the two germline ends. The CDR3 coding sequence is TGTGCCATCAGTCAACCAGGGAAGGGGAAGAACACCATATATTTT. This translates into CAISQPGKGKNTIYF.

The table lists this clone with a few counts. The chain has TRBV5-1 and TRBJ1-2, with D possibly matching TRBD1 (5 bases). This CDR3 region has 14 residues. Deletions cut 0 bases from V and 8 bases from J, with 14 bases between. Per germline, CDR1 SGHRS and CDR2 YFSETQ. CDR3 DNA: TGCGCCAGCAGCTTGGAGAGGGACCTAGGGGGCTACACCTTC. This translates into CASSLERDLGGYTF.

The rearrangement links TRBV7-8 to TRBJ2-3, with 11 bases aligning to TRBD2. Trimming took 5 bases from V and 0 from J; bases not matched to a gene: 7. The germline CDR1 and CDR2 sequences are SGHVS and FQNEAQ. The CDR3 runs 17 residues. CDR3 protein: CASSPVSSGRSTDTQYF. The CDR3 bases are TGTGCCAGCAGCCCAGTCTCTAGCGGGAGGAGCACAGATACGCAGTATTTT.

The chain employs TRBV19 and TRBJ1-6, with D uncertain. Germline values: CDR1 LNHDA, CDR2 SQIVND (reference sequence). Trimming took 2 bases from V and 9 from J, leaving 17 bases between them. The CDR3 extends over 16 amino acids. This chain's CDR3 is CASSIQPSRLISPLHF. For the CDR3, the DNA is TGTGCCAGTAGTATACAACCGAGCCGGCTCATTTCACCCCTCCACTTT.

The rearrangement links TRBV5-6 to TRBJ2-5; D might be TRBD1 or TRBD2, each matching 5 bases. Germline V gene sequence: CDR1 SGHDT, CDR2 YYEEEE. There are 15 residues in the CDR3. The V and J ends lost 4 bases and 4 bases respectively, with 17 bases between them. The CDR3 DNA sequence: TGTGCCAGCAGCCTATATGGTCGGGGACGAGAGACCCAGTACTTC. Translated, it gives CASSLYGRGRETQYF.

This chain connects TRBV9 to TRBJ2-3; possibly TRBD1 for D (5 bases). CDR3 size: 15 residues. V was trimmed by 0 bases and J by 2 bases, leaving 10 bases between them. Looked up from germline, CDR1 is SGDLS and CDR2 is YYNGEE. CDR3 residues: CASSVVGVSTDTQYF. In DNA, the CDR3 is TGTGCCAGCAGCGTAGTAGGGGTTTCCACAGATACGCAGTATTTT.

This chain joins TRBV5-1 and TRBJ1-5, with D possibly being TRBD1 (5 bases). The CDR3 length is 15 residues. From germline, CDR1 is SGHRS and CDR2 YFSETQ. The V gene lost 4 bases and the J gene lost 5 bases, with 16 bases spanning the gap. For the CDR3, the DNA is TGCGCCAGCAGCCCTATTACAGGTTCCGATCAGCCCCAGCATTTT. Its translation is CASSPITGSDQPQHF.

This clone came up a few times. The J gene is TRBJ1-5, the V gene TRBV6-6; D is possibly TRBD1 (5 bases). The ends were cut back, 4 bases at V and 5 bases at J, with 6 bases in the middle. Germline V gene sequence: CDR1 MNHNY, CDR2 SVGAGI (reference sequence). This CDR3 has 12 residues. The CDR3 reads CASSLTDQPQHF. The CDR3 DNA reads as TGTGCCAGCAGTTTGACAGATCAGCCCCAGCATTTT.

The chain has TRBV6-1 and TRBJ2-3; TRBD2 agrees at 8 bases. This CDR3 has 14 residues. Germline values: CDR1 MNHNS, CDR2 SASEGT. J was trimmed by 0 bases and V by 6 bases; bases with no gene match: 2. The DNA for the CDR3 is TGTGCCAGCAGACCTAGCGGGAGCACAGATACGCAGTATTTT. It encodes CASRPSGSTDTQYF.

V gene TRBV19 combines with J gene TRBJ2-5; 9 nucleotides match TRBD1. Germline V gene lookup returns CDR1 LNHDA and CDR2 SQIVND (reference sequence). The CDR3 is 13 residues long. The V gene end was trimmed by 5 bases and the J gene end by 5 bases; junction bases not matched to a gene: 3. This CDR3 is CASSGTGGETQYF. The CDR3 nucleotides are TGTGCCAGTAGTGGCACAGGGGGCGAGACCCAGTACTTC.